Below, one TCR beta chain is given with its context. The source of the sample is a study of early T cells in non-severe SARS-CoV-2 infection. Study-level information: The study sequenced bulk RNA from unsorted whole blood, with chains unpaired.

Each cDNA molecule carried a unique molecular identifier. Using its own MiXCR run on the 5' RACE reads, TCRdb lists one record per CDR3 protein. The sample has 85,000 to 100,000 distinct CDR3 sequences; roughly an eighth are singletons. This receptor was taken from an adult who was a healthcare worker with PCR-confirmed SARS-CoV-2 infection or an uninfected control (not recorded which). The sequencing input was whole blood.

CDR3 residues: CASSLDTGSGELFF. CDR3 nucleotide sequence: TGCGCCAGCAGCTTGGACACAGGGTCCGGGGAGCTGTTTTTT. The chain has TRBV5-1 and TRBJ2-2, with TRBD1 as a possible D gene (6 bases). Trimming stripped 0 bases from V and 6 bases from J, with 9 bases between. The CDR3 is 14 residues long. Germline CDR1 is SGHRS and CDR2 is YFSETQ.